A single sample is the source of the 22 T cell receptor beta chains below, sequenced in a study of blood T cell repertoires in COVID-19. Repertoires were generated with immunoSEQ multiplex PCR, while TCRdb's copy carries only in-frame clones and drops some. The table lists over 250,000 clones, 75% to 90% of them singletons. Sequencing was done on a sample of peripheral blood. These receptors originate from a man aged 50 to 59 with acute or convalescent COVID-19.

The DNA of the CDR3 is TGTGCCAGCAGCCCGGGACAGATAAATGGAAACACCATATATTTT. It translates to CASSPGQINGNTIYF. V is TRBV3-1 (or the pseudogene TRBV3-2) and J is TRBJ1-3, with TRBD1 identical over 7 bases. The CDR3 is made up of 15 amino acids. Germline CDR1 and CDR2: LGHDT and YNNKEL (reference sequence). V shed 4 bases, J shed 3 bases, and the junction held 6 bases outside the gene matches.

The DNA for the CDR3 is TGTGCCAGCAGCTATTACAGGGGAAACGGGGAGCTGTTTTTT. Translating it yields CASSYYRGNGELFF. The rearrangement joins TRBV5-4 to TRBJ2-2, with 7 bases that match TRBD1. With V trimmed by 3 bases and J by 7 bases, 6 bases remained unmatched. This CDR3 has 14 amino acids. Germline V gene data show CDR1 as SGHNT and CDR2 as YYREEE (reference sequence).

V is TRBV11-3 and J is TRBJ2-3; D is unclear. The CDR3 is made up of 12 amino acids. Germline V lookup: CDR1 SGHNT, CDR2 YENEEA. The V end lost 5 bases, the J end lost 6 bases, and 9 bases lay between the germline ends. The CDR3 loop reads CASSPPGDTQYF. In DNA form, the CDR3 reads TGTGCCAGCAGCCCCCCCGGGGATACGCAGTATTTT.

The rearrangement links TRBV7-8 to TRBJ1-3; tentatively, D is TRBD1 (6 bases). Trimming removed 5 bases at V and 6 bases at J, with 17 bases between. This CDR3 is built from 15 residues. Germline-derived CDR1 and CDR2 are SGHVS and FQNEAQ. DNA of the CDR3: TGTGCCAGCAGCATCGTGGACAGCAGGGAAAACACCATATATTTT. Its protein is CASSIVDSRENTIYF.

V gene TRBV7-9 combines with J gene TRBJ1-2; TRBD1 is a possible D gene (6 bases). The CDR3 is made up of 14 amino acids. CDR1 and CDR2 from the germline V gene are SEHNR and FQNEAQ (reference sequence). Trimming left V 5 bases short and J 5 bases short, with 15 bases between. This CDR3 reads CASSIGQTIYGYTF. CDR3 DNA: TGTGCCAGCAGCATCGGACAGACTATTTATGGCTACACCTTC. Full variable domain (remainder filled in from reference TRBV7-9 and TRBJ1-2): DTGVSQNPRHKITKRGQNVTFRCDPISEHNRLYWYRQTLGQGPEFLTYFQNEAQLEKSRLLSDRFSAERPKGSFSTLEIQRTEQGDSAMYLCASSIGQTIYGYTFGSGTRLTVV.

This chain links TRBV12-2 with TRBJ2-7; TRBD1 is the table's D call and was not checked against the DNA. TRBV12-2 is a listed pseudogene. The length of the CDR3 is 17 residues. In nucleotides, the CDR3 is TGTGCAAGTCGCTTAGCGCTAGGGGCAGGGTTCTTCCACGAGCAGTACTTC. It encodes CASRLALGAGFFHEQYF.

This clone was seen only once. The V and J genes are TRBV4-1 and TRBJ1-2; unclear D gene. Trimming took 0 bases from V and 3 from J, leaving 14 bases between them. This CDR3 is 16 amino acids long. Germline V gene data show CDR1 as MGHRA and CDR2 as YSYEKL. The CDR3 sequence: CASSQDQVGDYYGYTF. CDR3 nucleotide sequence: TGCGCCAGCAGCCAAGATCAAGTCGGGGATTACTATGGCTACACCTTC.

This sequence joins TRBV4-2 and TRBJ1-2; D unresolved. The CDR3 has 15 residues. V was pared by 0 bases and J by 2 bases, with 10 bases between. In germline, CDR1 is LGHNA, CDR2 YNFKEQ. The CDR3 spells CASSQELTRNYGYTF. The CDR3 region has the DNA TGTGCCAGCAGCCAAGAGCTTACCAGGAACTATGGCTACACCTTC.

The rearrangement uses TRBV4-1 and TRBJ1-1; 8 bases are shared with TRBD1. Trimming at V came to 5 bases and at J to 7 bases, leaving 6 bases not matched to a gene. This CDR3 spans 13 amino acids. Germline CDR1 and CDR2: MGHRA and YSYEKL. The CDR3: CASSRQGQSEAFF. The CDR3 coding sequence is TGCGCCAGCAGCAGACAGGGGCAGAGTGAAGCTTTCTTT.

This chain uses TRBV7-9 with TRBJ2-7; maybe TRBD1 (6 bases). V lost 1 base and J lost 2, with 9 bases in between. The CDR3 has 14 residues. CDR1 is SEHNR and CDR2 is FQNEAQ in the germline V gene (reference sequence). The CDR3 protein is CASSLGGPAYEQYF. The CDR3 bases are TGTGCCAGCAGCTTAGGGGGGCCAGCCTACGAGCAGTACTTC. Based on the CDR3 plus reference TRBV7-9 and TRBJ2-7, the full variable domain is DTGVSQNPRHKITKRGQNVTFRCDPISEHNRLYWYRQTLGQGPEFLTYFQNEAQLEKSRLLSDRFSAERPKGSFSTLEIQRTEQGDSAMYLCASSLGGPAYEQYFGPGTRLTVT.

Here the CDR3 DNA reads TGTGCCAGCAGCCTGGGACAGTCTAATGAAAAACTGTTTTTT. It translates to CASSLGQSNEKLFF. The V and J genes are TRBV3-1 (or the pseudogene TRBV3-2) and TRBJ1-4; 7 bases line up with TRBD1. Germline V gives CDR1 LGHDT, CDR2 YNNKEL (reference sequence). The CDR3 sequence is 14 residues long. V shed 4 bases, J shed 3 bases, and the junction held 2 bases outside the gene matches.

The rearrangement joins TRBV18 to TRBJ1-1; D is ambiguous. Germline V CDR1 and CDR2: KGHSH, LQKENI. This CDR3 comprises 14 residues. Trimming cost V 1 base and J 0 bases, with 6 bases left between them. The CDR3: CASSPQSMNTEAFF. In nucleotides, the CDR3 is TGTGCCAGCTCACCACAGTCTATGAACACTGAAGCTTTCTTT.

The rearrangement links TRBV5-6 to TRBJ1-1; weak D call: TRBD1 (5 bases). CDR1 is SGHDT, CDR2 YYEEEE, per germline. This CDR3 region has 14 residues. V lost 4 bases and J lost 0, with 10 bases in between. The CDR3 sequence is CASSRGTMNTEAFF. CDR3 sequence (DNA): TGTGCCAGCAGCAGGGGTACTATGAACACTGAAGCTTTCTTT.

This clone is a singleton in its sample. The limits of the CDR3 on the DNA are not certain, so only TCRdb's listed CDR3 is given. The V and J genes are TRBV12-3 or TRBV12-4 and TRBJ1-1; whether TRBD1, the table's D call, matches the DNA was not checked. The CDR3 is 13 residues long, ends included. CDR3 amino acids: CASSSSTGAEAFF.

The chain's CDR3 is CASVPGQATNEKLFF. The CDR3 nucleotides are TGTGCCAGCGTCCCGGGACAGGCAACTAATGAAAAACTGTTTTTT. The rearrangement links TRBV2 to TRBJ1-4; the match to TRBD1 covers 8 bases. V shed 8 bases, J shed 0 bases, and the junction held 5 bases outside the gene matches. The CDR3 length is 15 residues. In germline, CDR1 is SNHLY, CDR2 FYNNEI.

The chain employs TRBV3-1 (or the pseudogene TRBV3-2) and TRBJ2-7, with D unresolved. The CDR3 is 14 amino acids. V dropped 1 base and J dropped 5 bases, with 12 bases sitting between them. Germline V CDR1 and CDR2: LGHDT, YNNKEL (reference sequence). The CDR3, as DNA: TGTGCCAGCAGCCAAGGATACTCTTCCCACGAGCAGTACTTC. Translating gives CASSQGYSSHEQYF.

This chain links TRBV6-5 with TRBJ2-3, with 10 bases aligning to TRBD2. This CDR3 spans 15 amino acids. The ends lost 5 bases at V and 6 bases at J; junction bases unmatched: 8. The germline gives CDR1 MNHEY, CDR2 SVGAGI. The CDR3 coding sequence is TGTGCCAGCAGTCATGGACTAGCGGTGGGGGATACGCAGTATTTT. This gives the protein CASSHGLAVGDTQYF.

This clone was seen only a few times. The chain uses TRBV29-1 and TRBJ2-7, with 13 bases matching TRBD2. Per germline, CDR1 SQVTM and CDR2 ANQGSEA. The CDR3 length is 14 residues. V gave up 3 bases and J gave up 3 bases; unmatched junction bases: 2. The CDR3 nucleotides are TGCAGCGTTGAGGGACTAGCGGGAATCTACGAGCAGTACTTC. As protein: CSVEGLAGIYEQYF.

The chain employs TRBV2 and TRBJ2-7; tentatively, D is TRBD1 (6 bases). Trimming left V 10 bases short and J 1 base short, with 14 bases between. The length of the CDR3 is 13 residues. Per germline, CDR1 SNHLY and CDR2 FYNNEI. The CDR3 loop is CAITRDTSYEQYF. For the CDR3, the DNA is TGTGCCATCACCCGGGACACATCCTACGAGCAGTACTTC.

The chain combines TRBV27 with TRBJ1-6, with TRBD1 matching over 8 bases. Trimming at V came to 5 bases and at J to 7 bases, leaving 4 bases not matched to a gene. CDR1 and CDR2 (germline): MNHEY, SMNVEV (reference sequence). There are 14 residues in the CDR3. The CDR3 DNA sequence: TGTGCCAGCAGTGCCTACAGGGGGAATTCACCCCTCCACTTT. Amino acid sequence: CASSAYRGNSPLHF.

The chain uses TRBV19 and TRBJ1-5; D is unclear. V was shortened by 5 bases and J by 0 bases, with 8 bases between the two germline ends. Germline lookup yields CDR1 LNHDA and CDR2 SQIVND (reference sequence). The length of the CDR3 is 14 residues. CDR3 protein: CASSLVFSNQPQHF. CDR3 coding DNA: TGTGCCAGTAGTCTTGTTTTTAGCAATCAGCCCCAGCATTTT.

This sequence joins TRBV9 and TRBJ2-7; possible D gene TRBD2, 6 bases. The germline V and J ends were trimmed by 4 bases and 0 bases, with 14 bases remaining between them. The CDR3 has 15 amino acids. Per germline, CDR1 SGDLS and CDR2 YYNGEE. The CDR3 loop reads CASSLGGGDSYEQYF. CDR3 in DNA: TGTGCCAGCAGCCTCGGAGGAGGGGACTCCTACGAGCAGTACTTC.